This section outlines one T cell receptor (beta chain) sequence together with its context. Its antigen is unidentified. The sample is drawn from a study of cytomegalovirus exposure and HLA in healthy donors. Study outcomes and limitations: Among the most significant clusters, several appeared linked to common viral pathogens in a later analysis.

This CDR3 has 14 residues. CDR1 and CDR2 from the germline V gene are LNHDA and SQIVND (reference sequence). With V trimmed by 7 bases and J by 2 bases, 6 bases remained unmatched. Healthy individuals who donated bone marrow served as the donors. Primers for the PCR totalled 60 Vbeta and 13 Jbeta. Assay: immunoSEQ multiplex PCR; the TCRdb copy retains only in-frame clones and omits some. The sample contains approximately 110,000 clones, over 80% of which appear only once. V usage is TRBV19 and J usage is TRBJ2-7; 9 positions match TRBD1. The clonotype originates from a man aged 25-45 years in good health and CMV-seropositive. Input material: PBMCs. This CDR3 reads CASKTDRGAYEQYF. The CDR3 DNA reads TGTGCCAGTAAGACGGACAGGGGTGCCTACGAGCAGTACTTC.